This TCR beta chain was retrieved from a study of blood T cell repertoires in COVID-19. At the level of the study: Sites across the United States, Italy and Spain contributed samples from acute and convalescent COVID-19. The analysed material was cDNA or gDNA that came from T cells, B-cell-depleted T cells, or PBMCs.

Original processing notes: Reference gene primer amplification gave nucleated cell count estimates. Sequencing used immunoSEQ multiplex PCR; TCRdb keeps in-frame clones, though not all of them. V, J and clone size are taken as reported in that table, and D and trimming were inferred from the DNA itself. This sample yields 30,000 to 35,000 clones, of which about 88% are seen a single time; over 25% belongs to the top ten. CDR3 length: 13 amino acids. Germline loops: CDR1 SGHAT, CDR2 FQNNGV. V lost 1 base to trimming and J lost 6 bases, with 10 bases between them. This TCR was sampled from a man older than 75 with acute or convalescent COVID-19. The V gene is TRBV11-2, the J gene TRBJ2-7; a possible D gene is TRBD1 (5 bases). The sequencing sample was made of peripheral blood. The CDR3, as DNA: TGTGCCAGCAGCTTAGGAGTAAGGGGCGAGCAGTACTTC. This codes for CASSLGVRGEQYF.